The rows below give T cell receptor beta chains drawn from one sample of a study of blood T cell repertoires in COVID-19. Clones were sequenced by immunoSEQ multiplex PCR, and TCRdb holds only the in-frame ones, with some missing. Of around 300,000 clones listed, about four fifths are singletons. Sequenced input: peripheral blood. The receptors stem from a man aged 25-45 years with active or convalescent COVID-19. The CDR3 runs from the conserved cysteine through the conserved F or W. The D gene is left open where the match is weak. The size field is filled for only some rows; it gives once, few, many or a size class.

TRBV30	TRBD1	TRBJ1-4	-	TGTGCCGGGGGACAGGGGGCAACTAAAAGGACTAATGAAAAACTGTTTTTT	CAGGQGATKRTNEKLFF
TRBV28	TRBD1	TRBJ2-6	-	TGTGCCAGCAGTTCAACACATAACGAACCGGGACAGTACTCTGGGGCCAACGTCCTGACTTTC	CASSSTHNEPGQYSGANVLTF
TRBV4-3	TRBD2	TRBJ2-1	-	TGCGCCAGCAGCCCCGGACTAGCGGGGGGACGATACAATGAGCAGTTCTTC	CASSPGLAGGRYNEQFF
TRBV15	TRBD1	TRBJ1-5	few	TGTGCCACCAGCACATCAGGGGGAAATGGTCAGCCCCAGCATTTT	CATSTSGGNGQPQHF
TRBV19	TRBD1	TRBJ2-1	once	TGTGCCAGTGCCCGACAGGGGATTGCCCTCAATGAGCAGTTCTTC	CASARQGIALNEQFF
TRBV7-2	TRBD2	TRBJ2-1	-	TGTGCCAGCAGCTACCTAGCGGGGGGTGAGCAGTTCTTC	CASSYLAGGEQFF
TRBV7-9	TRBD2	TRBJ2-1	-	TGTGCCAGCAGCTTAGCGTTGGGCCGGGCGGGAGTAGAAAATGAGCAGTTCTTC	CASSLALGRAGVENEQFF
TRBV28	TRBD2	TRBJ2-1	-	TGTGCCAGCAGTTTATGGCGGGAGCTCTCTTCCTACAATGAGCAGTTCTTC	CASSLWRELSSYNEQFF
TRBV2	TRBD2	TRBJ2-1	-	TGTGCCAGCTCCGAGCGGGGGGTCATAGTTAAAGAGCAGTTCTTC	CASSERGVIVKEQFF
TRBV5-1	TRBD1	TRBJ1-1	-	TGCGCCAGCAGCTTTTCTCCGGGACAGGGTTCTGAAGCTTTCTTT	CASSFSPGQGSEAFF
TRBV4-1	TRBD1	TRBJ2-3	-	TGCGCCAGCAGCCCTGGACAGGTATCCACAGATACGCAGTATTTT	CASSPGQVSTDTQYF
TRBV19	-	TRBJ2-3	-	TGTGCCAGTAGTATAGCTGGCGGGCCCACAGATACGCAGTATTTT	CASSIAGGPTDTQYF
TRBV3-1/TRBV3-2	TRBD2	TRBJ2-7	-	TGTGCCAGCAGCCAAGAGAGCGGGGGGTCCCCCTACGAGCAGTACTTC	CASSQESGGSPYEQYF
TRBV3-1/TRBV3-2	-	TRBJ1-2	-	TGTGCCAGCAGCCAAGATCGCAGCTATGGCTACACCTTC	CASSQDRSYGYTF
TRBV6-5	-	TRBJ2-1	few	TGTGCCAGCAGGCAAACTAGGATTCCCTACAATGAGCAGTTCTTC	CASRQTRIPYNEQFF
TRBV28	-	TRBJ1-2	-	TGTGCCAGCAGTCTTGGGTCAGGAGGGTTTAAAAACTATGGCTACACCTTC	CASSLGSGGFKNYGYTF
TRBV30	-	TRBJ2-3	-	TGTGCCTGGAGTGCCATGCGAACAGATACGCAGTATTTT	CAWSAMRTDTQYF
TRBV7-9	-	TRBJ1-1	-	TGTGCCAGCAGCTTGCAGGGGAGTAACACTGAAGCTTTCTTT	CASSLQGSNTEAFF
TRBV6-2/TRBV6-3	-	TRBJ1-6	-	TGTGCCAGCAGTGGGAGCTCCTATAATTCACCCCTCCACTTT	CASSGSSYNSPLHF
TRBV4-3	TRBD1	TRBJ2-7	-	TGCGCCAGCAGCCATGGTCGAGGGACAGCGTCCTACGAGCAGTACTTC	CASSHGRGTASYEQYF
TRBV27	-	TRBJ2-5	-	TGTGCCAGTTCTGAGACCCAGTACTTC	CASSETQYF
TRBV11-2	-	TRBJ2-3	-	TGTGCCAGCAGCTTAGAACAGGTTACGCAGTATTTT	CASSLEQVTQYF
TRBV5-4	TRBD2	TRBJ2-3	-	TGTGCCAGCAGCTCATCTAGCGGTCAGCCGTGGGATACGCAGTATTTT	CASSSSSGQPWDTQYF
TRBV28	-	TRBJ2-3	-	TGTGCCAGCAGCCCCCAAAGGGGCCTAGATACGCAGTATTTT	CASSPQRGLDTQYF
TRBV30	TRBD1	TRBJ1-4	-	TGTGCCTGGAGTGTACAGGGGAAACTGTTTTTT	CAWSVQGKLFF
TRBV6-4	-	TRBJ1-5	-	TGTGCCAGCAGTGACTTGACGGGGTATAGCAATCAGCCCCAGCATTTT	CASSDLTGYSNQPQHF
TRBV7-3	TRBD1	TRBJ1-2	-	TGTGCCAGCAGCCTAAATACAGGGGACGGCTACACCTTC	CASSLNTGDGYTF
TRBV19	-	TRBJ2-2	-	TGTGCCAGTAGTATCTCGGAGCCCGGGGAGCTGTTTTTT	CASSISEPGELFF
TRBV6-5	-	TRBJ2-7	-	TGTGCCAGCAGGGGGAGTGGAAACCCCCCCTACGAGCAGTACTTC	CASRGSGNPPYEQYF
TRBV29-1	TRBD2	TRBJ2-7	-	TGCAGCGTTGTAGGGCAGCGGGACCCTTACGAGCAGTACTTC	CSVVGQRDPYEQYF
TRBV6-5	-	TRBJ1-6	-	TGTGCCAGCAGTTACTCGGGGCAGGTCAATTCACCCCTCCACTTT	CASSYSGQVNSPLHF
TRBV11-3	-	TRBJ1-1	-	TGTGCCAGCAGCCCGTCGAGAGGGAACACTGAAGCTTTCTTT	CASSPSRGNTEAFF
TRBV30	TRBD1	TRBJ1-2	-	TGTGCCTGGAGACCCCTAGACAGGGAAGGTAATGGCTACACCTTC	CAWRPLDREGNGYTF
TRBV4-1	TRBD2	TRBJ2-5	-	TGCGCCAGCAGCCAAGGGTCTCGCGGGGGGGTTTTGACCCAGTACTTC	CASSQGSRGGVLTQYF
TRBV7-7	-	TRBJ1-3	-	TGTGCCAGCAGCTTTCCCGGACGGGGCTCTGGAAACACCATATATTTT	CASSFPGRGSGNTIYF
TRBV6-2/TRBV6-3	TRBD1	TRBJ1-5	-	TGTGCCAGCAGTCCAGACAGGGATAGCAATCAGCCCCAGCATTTT	CASSPDRDSNQPQHF
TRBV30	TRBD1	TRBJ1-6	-	TGTGCCTGGGACAGGGTAGATAATTCACCCCTCCACTTT	CAWDRVDNSPLHF
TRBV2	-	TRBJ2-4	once	TGTGCCAGCAGATCCCGGTTAGCCAAAAACATTCAGTACTTC	CASRSRLAKNIQYF
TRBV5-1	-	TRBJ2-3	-	TGCGCCAGCAGCTTGGGGTCTAGCGGCACAGATACGCAGTATTTT	CASSLGSSGTDTQYF
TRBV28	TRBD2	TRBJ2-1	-	TGTGCCAGCAGACCTACCACTAGCGGGCCCTACAATGAGCAGTTCTTC	CASRPTTSGPYNEQFF
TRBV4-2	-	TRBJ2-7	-	TGTGCCAGCAGCCAAGATAGAGTAATAGGGGTCCCCTACGAGCAGTACTTC	CASSQDRVIGVPYEQYF
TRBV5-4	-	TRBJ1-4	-	TGTGCCAGCAGCTTTGACTTCAATGAAAAACTGTTTTTT	CASSFDFNEKLFF
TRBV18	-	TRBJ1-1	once	TGTGCCAGCTTCCTGGTGGGCATTCGGACTGAAGCTTTCTTT	CASFLVGIRTEAFF
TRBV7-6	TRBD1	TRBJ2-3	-	TGTGCCAGCAGCTTAAGTCTGGACAGGTCCATAAGAGCTTCTAGCACAGATACGCAGTATTTT	CASSLSLDRSIRASSTDTQYF
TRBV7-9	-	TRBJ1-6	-	TGTGCCAGCAGCTTAGCGCTGGGGGGGCCGTTGGAACCCCTCCACTTT	CASSLALGGPLEPLHF
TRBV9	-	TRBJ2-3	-	TGTGCCAGCAGCGTAGCGGGAACTAGCACAGATACGCAGTATTTT	CASSVAGTSTDTQYF
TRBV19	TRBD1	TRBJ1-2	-	TGTGCCAGTACCCCGGGACAGGGCTATGGCTACACCTTC	CASTPGQGYGYTF
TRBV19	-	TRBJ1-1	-	TGTGCCAGTAGTATGGAGCGGATGGAGGAAGCTTTCTTT	CASSMERMEEAFF
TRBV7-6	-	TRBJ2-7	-	TGTGCCAGCAGCTTGGGTCCCCAGAACCCCGGGGAGCAGTACTTC	CASSLGPQNPGEQYF
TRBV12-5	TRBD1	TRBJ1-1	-	TGTGCTAGTGTCCCCCCATGGAGGGGGCCCATGAACACTGAAGCTTTCTTT	CASVPPWRGPMNTEAFF
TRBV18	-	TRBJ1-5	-	TGTGCCAGCTCGTTGGAGGGAAGGGGGCCCCAGCATTTT	CASSLEGRGPQHF
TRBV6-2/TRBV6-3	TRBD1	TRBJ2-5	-	TGTGCCAGCAGTTACGGGGGACAGGGGAGTTCAGAGACCCAGTACTTC	CASSYGGQGSSETQYF
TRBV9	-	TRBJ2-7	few	TGTGCCAGCAGCCTGGCGGGGCGCGAGCAGTACTTC	CASSLAGREQYF